The sequence of this TCR beta chain was determined in a study of blood T cell repertoires in COVID-19. The CDR3 is made up of 14 amino acids. V was cut by 4 bases and J by 9 bases, with 14 bases left in between. Germline CDR1 is SGHRS and CDR2 is YFSETQ. Authors' analysis steps: Scientists estimated how many nucleated cells there were by amplifying reference gene primers. Data came from immunoSEQ multiplex PCR; TCRdb stores just in-frame clones and leaves some out. V, J and clone size are taken as reported in that table, and D and trimming were inferred from the DNA itself. The sample holds approximately 210,000 clones, approximately 77% seen once.

The receptor was derived from a woman of 80 years or more with acute or convalescent COVID-19. What was sequenced was peripheral blood. The rearrangement joins TRBV5-1 to TRBJ1-6; TRBD1 is a possible D gene (6 bases). The CDR3 DNA reads as TGCGCCAGCAGCCTATCAACAGGGCGTTCACCCCTCCACTTT. It translates to CASSLSTGRSPLHF. The entire variable domain, with the rest obtained from reference TRBV5-1 and TRBJ1-6, is as follows: KAGVTQTPRYLIKTRGQQVTLSCSPISGHRSVSWYQQTPGQGLQFLFEYFSETQRNKGNFPGRFSGRQFSNSRSEMNVSTLELGDSALYLCASSLSTGRSPLHFGNGTRLTVT.